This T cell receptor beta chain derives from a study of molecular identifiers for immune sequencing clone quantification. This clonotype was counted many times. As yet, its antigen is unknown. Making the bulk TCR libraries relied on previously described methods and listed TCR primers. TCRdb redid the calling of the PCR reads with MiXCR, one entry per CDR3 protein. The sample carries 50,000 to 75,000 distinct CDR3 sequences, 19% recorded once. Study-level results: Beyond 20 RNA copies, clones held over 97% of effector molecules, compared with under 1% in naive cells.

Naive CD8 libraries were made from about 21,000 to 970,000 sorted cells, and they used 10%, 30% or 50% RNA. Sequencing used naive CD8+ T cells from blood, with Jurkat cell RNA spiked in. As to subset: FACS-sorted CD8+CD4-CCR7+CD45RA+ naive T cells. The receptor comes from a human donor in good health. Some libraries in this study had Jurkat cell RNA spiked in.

CDR3 sequence (DNA): TGCAGCGTTGAAGGGGCAGTAGGGAGGGAGCCCGGATATGGCTACACCTTC. The encoded protein is CSVEGAVGREPGYGYTF. J is TRBJ1-2 and V is TRBV29-1; D not resolved. This CDR3 contains 17 residues. V shed 1 base and J shed 5 bases, with 23 bases lying between them. CDR1 is SQVTM and CDR2 is ANQGSEA in the germline V gene.